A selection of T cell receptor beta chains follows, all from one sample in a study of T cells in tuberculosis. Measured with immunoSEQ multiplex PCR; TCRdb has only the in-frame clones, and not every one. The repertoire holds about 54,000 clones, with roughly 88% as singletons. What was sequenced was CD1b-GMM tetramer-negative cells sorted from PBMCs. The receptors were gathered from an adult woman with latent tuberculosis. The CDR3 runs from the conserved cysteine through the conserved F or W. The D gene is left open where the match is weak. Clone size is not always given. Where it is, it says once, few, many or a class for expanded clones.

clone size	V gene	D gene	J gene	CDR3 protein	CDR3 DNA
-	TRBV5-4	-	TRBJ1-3	CASSSGGGPGNTIYF	TGTGCCAGCAGCTCCGGGGGGGGACCTGGAAACACCATATATTTT
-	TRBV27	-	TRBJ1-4	CASSEQLATNEKLFF	TGTGCCAGCAGTGAACAGCTTGCAACTAATGAAAAACTGTTTTTT
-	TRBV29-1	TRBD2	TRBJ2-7	CSVSGGRGSSYEQYF	TGCAGCGTTTCCGGGGGTCGCGGGAGTTCTTACGAGCAGTACTTC
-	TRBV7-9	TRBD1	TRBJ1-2	CASSLGQGGYGYTF	TGTGCCAGCAGCTTAGGACAGGGAGGCTATGGCTACACCTTC
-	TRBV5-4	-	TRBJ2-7	CASSLTLRDSSEQYF	TGTGCCAGCAGCCTAACCTTACGGGACTCCTCCGAGCAGTACTTC
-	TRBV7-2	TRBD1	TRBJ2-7	CASSLGTGGAGEQYF	TGTGCCAGCAGCTTAGGGACAGGGGGCGCGGGCGAGCAGTACTTC
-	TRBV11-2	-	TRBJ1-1	CASRTGTRNFNTEAFF	TGTGCCAGCAGGACCGGGACACGGAACTTTAACACTGAAGCTTTCTTT
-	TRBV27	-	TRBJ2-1	CASSPRGLNEQFF	TGTGCCAGCAGTCCCCGGGGACTCAATGAGCAGTTCTTC
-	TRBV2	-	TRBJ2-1	CASSAGRAPSSYNEQFF	TGTGCCAGCAGTGCCGGCAGGGCCCCTAGCTCCTACAATGAGCAGTTCTTC
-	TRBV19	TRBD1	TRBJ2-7	CASSPTPGQGQREQYF	TGTGCCAGTAGCCCGACTCCGGGACAGGGTCAGCGCGAGCAGTACTTC
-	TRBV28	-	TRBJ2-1	CASSTRLHYNEQFF	TGTGCCAGCAGTACTAGACTACACTACAATGAGCAGTTCTTC
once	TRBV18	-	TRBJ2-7	CASSPRQDSYEQYF	TGTGCCAGCTCACCACGACAGGACTCCTACGAGCAGTACTTC
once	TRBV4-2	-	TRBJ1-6	CASSRKRTDNSPLHF	TGTGCCAGCAGCCGAAAAAGGACAGATAATTCACCCCTCCACTTT
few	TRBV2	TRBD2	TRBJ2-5	CASRSSLAGGRDGQYF	TGTGCCAGCAGGTCCTCTCTGGCGGGGGGGCGAGATGGCCAGTACTTC
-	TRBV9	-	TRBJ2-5	CASSVSQGAETQYF	TGTGCCAGCAGCGTATCTCAGGGTGCAGAGACCCAGTACTTC
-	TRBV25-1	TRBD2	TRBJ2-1	CASSALARDYNEQFF	TGTGCCAGCAGTGCACTAGCGAGAGACTACAATGAGCAGTTCTTC
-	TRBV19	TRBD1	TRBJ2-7	CASSIGGQGRYEQYF	TGTGCCAGTAGTATAGGGGGACAGGGAAGATACGAGCAGTACTTC
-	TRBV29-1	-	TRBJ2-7	CSGSVRDSEQYF	TGCAGCGGGAGCGTGAGAGATTCCGAGCAGTACTTC
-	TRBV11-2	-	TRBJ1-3	CASSPRSWGHVDTIYF	TGTGCCAGCAGCCCGAGAAGTTGGGGGCATGTAGACACCATATATTTT
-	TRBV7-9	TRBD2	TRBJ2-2	CASSLATGGNTGELFF	TGTGCCAGCAGCTTAGCGACGGGAGGGAACACCGGGGAGCTGTTTTTT
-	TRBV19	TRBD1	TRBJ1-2	CASFSPQGRANYGYTF	TGTGCCAGTTTCTCTCCACAGGGGCGAGCTAACTATGGCTACACCTTC
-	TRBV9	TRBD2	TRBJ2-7	CASSVGATGGTGQYEQYF	TGTGCCAGCAGCGTGGGGGCGACGGGGGGGACGGGACAATACGAGCAGTACTTC
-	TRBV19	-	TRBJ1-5	CASSSRSQPQHF	TGTGCCAGTAGTTCCCGCAGTCAGCCCCAGCATTTT
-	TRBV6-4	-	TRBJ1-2	CASSDSGPWGGYSYGYTF	TGTGCCAGCAGTGACTCGGGGCCGTGGGGGGGCTATTCCTATGGCTACACCTTC
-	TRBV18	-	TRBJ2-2	CASKRPGSANTGELFF	TGTGCCAGCAAACGCCCAGGGTCCGCGAACACCGGGGAGCTGTTTTTT
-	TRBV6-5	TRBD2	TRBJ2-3	CASSSLSGILTDTQYF	TGTGCCAGCAGTTCTCTTAGCGGGATATTAACAGATACGCAGTATTTT
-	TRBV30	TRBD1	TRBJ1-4	CAWEGQGNEKLFF	TGTGCCTGGGAGGGACAGGGGAATGAAAAACTGTTTTTT
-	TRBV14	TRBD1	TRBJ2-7	CASSQVPGGYEQYF	TGTGCCAGCAGCCAAGTTCCAGGGGGCTACGAGCAGTACTTC
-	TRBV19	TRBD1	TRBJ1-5	CASSITAGTGGDQPQHF	TGTGCCAGTAGTATTACAGCCGGGACAGGGGGCGATCAGCCCCAGCATTTT
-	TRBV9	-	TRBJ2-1	CASSVVPGEIYNEQFF	TGTGCCAGCAGCGTAGTCCCGGGAGAGATTTACAATGAGCAGTTCTTC
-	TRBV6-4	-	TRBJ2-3	CASSDTGYSTDTQYF	TGTGCCAGCAGTGACACAGGGTATTCAACAGATACGCAGTATTTT
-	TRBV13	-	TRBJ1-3	CASSSRVSGNTIYF	TGTGCCAGCAGCTCCCGGGTCTCAGGAAACACCATATATTTT
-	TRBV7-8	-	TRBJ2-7	CASSLELLGQGVYEQYF	TGTGCCAGCAGCTTAGAATTGTTAGGGCAGGGTGTTTACGAGCAGTACTTC
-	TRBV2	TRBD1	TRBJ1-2	CASTGQGADYGYTF	TGTGCCAGCACCGGACAGGGGGCAGACTATGGCTACACCTTC
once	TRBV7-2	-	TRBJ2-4	CASSLAWNSPVWYF	TGTGCCAGCAGCTTAGCTTGGAACAGTCCGGTTTGGTACTTC
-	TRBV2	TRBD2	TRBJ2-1	CASRMTSGVTSSYNEQFF	TGTGCCAGCAGAATGACTAGCGGGGTCACAAGCTCCTACAATGAGCAGTTCTTC
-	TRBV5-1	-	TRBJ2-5	CASSPGGTEETQYF	TGCGCCAGCAGCCCGGGGGGGACAGAAGAGACCCAGTACTTC
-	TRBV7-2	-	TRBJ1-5	CASSLGTAGLGPQHF	TGTGCCAGCAGCTTAGGAACAGCGGGGCTTGGGCCCCAGCATTTT
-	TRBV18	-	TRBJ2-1	CASSPPRINNEQFF	TGTGCCAGCTCACCACCGCGGATCAACAATGAGCAGTTCTTC
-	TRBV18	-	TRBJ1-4	CASSYHEKLFF	TGTGCCAGCTCATATCATGAAAAACTGTTTTTT
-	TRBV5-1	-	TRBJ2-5	CASSGQKETQYF	TGCGCCAGCAGTGGACAGAAAGAGACCCAGTACTTC
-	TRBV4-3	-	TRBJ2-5	CASSQDSDSVETQYF	TGCGCCAGCAGCCAAGATTCGGACAGCGTCGAGACCCAGTACTTC
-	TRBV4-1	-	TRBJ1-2	CASSQEEINYGYTF	TGCGCCAGCAGCCAAGAAGAGATTAACTATGGCTACACCTTC